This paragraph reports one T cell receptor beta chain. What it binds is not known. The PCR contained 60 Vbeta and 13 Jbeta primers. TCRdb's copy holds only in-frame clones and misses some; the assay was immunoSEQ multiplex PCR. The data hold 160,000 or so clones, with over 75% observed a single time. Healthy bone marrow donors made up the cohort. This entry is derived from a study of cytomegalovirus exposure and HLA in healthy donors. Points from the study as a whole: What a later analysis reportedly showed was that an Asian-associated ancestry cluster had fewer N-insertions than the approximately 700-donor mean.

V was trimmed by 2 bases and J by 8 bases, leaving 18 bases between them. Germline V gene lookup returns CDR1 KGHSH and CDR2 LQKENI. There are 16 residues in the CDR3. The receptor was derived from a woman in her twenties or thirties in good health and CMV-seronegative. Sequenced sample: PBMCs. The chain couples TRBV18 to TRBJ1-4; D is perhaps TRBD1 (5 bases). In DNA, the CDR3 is TGTGCCAGCTCACCATTTTCCGGATCCTCAGGGGAAAAACTGTTTTTT. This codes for CASSPFSGSSGEKLFF.